The 14 T cell receptor beta chains in this list originate from one sample, sequenced in a study of low-dose radiotherapy and immunotherapy resistance in tumors. TRAV and TRBV primers primed cDNA for both TCRalpha and TCRbeta. A constant-region primer paired with the V-primer adapter amplified TCRs over about 19 PCR cycles. TCRdb reanalysed the reads using MiXCR and keeps one entry per CDR3 protein. This table holds about 84,000 distinct CDR3 sequences, 15% to 20% found once. The sample's time point: after trial treatment. The treatment is: LDRT plus nivolumab, ipilimumab, low-dose cyclophosphamide and aspirin (RACIN trial). The sequenced sample was PBMCs, obtained after low-dose radiotherapy plus immunotherapy. The source of these receptors is a male donor with prostate cancer.

This clonotype was seen many times. CDR3 in DNA: TGTGCCAGCAGCGGGGGGACTACATCGTCCAATGAGCAGTTCTTC. Protein sequence: CASSGGTTSSNEQFF. V gene TRBV9 combines with J gene TRBJ2-1, with 7 bases matching TRBD2. The ends lost 3 bases at V and 6 bases at J; junction bases unmatched: 9. In germline, CDR1 is SGDLS, CDR2 YYNGEE. The CDR3 sequence is 15 residues long.

A remark on this clonotype: A far bigger clonotype differs at one base, so this is likely a read error. V and J are TRBV7-2 and TRBJ2-7; a possible D gene is TRBD2 (5 bases). V was cut by 8 bases and J by 7 bases, with 12 bases left in between. The germline CDR1 and CDR2 sequences are SGHTA and FQGNSA. The CDR3 is 11 amino acids. The CDR3 coding sequence is TGTGCCAGCTCCGACACGGGGGAGCAGTACTTC. As protein: CASSDTGEQYF.

Many counts were recorded for this clonotype. The V gene is TRBV29-1, the J gene TRBJ2-5, with D possibly being TRBD2 (5 bases). The CDR3 has 11 residues. V lost 7 bases and J lost 13, with 19 bases in between. The germline V gene has CDR1 SQVTM and CDR2 ANQGSEA. This chain's CDR3 is CSALAGLLRYF. The CDR3, as DNA: TGCAGCGCGCTAGCCGGACTCCTTCGGTACTTC.

This clonotype has at least ten counts. The CDR3 protein is CASSLAGILGNEQFF. In DNA, the CDR3 is TGTGCCAGCAGCTTAGCGGGAATTCTGGGCAATGAGCAGTTCTTC. The gene calls are TRBV7-3 and TRBJ2-1; weak D call: TRBD2 (6 bases). V lost 2 bases to trimming and J lost 6 bases, with 14 bases between them. Germline CDR1 SGHTA, CDR2 FQGTGA. CDR3 size: 15 residues.

This clonotype was seen at least ten times. V is TRBV5-1 and J is TRBJ2-2; D could derive from TRBD1 or TRBD2 (5 bases each). The V and J ends lost 4 bases and 8 bases respectively, with 12 bases between them. Germline V gene lookup returns CDR1 SGHRS and CDR2 YFSETQ. CDR3 length equals 13 residues. The DNA of the CDR3 is TGCGCCAGCAGCCCCTTCGGGGCTGGGGAGCTGTTTTTT. Encoded protein: CASSPFGAGELFF.

The V gene is TRBV5-8, the J gene TRBJ2-7; D is possibly TRBD1 or TRBD2 (5 bases each). The V gene's germline CDR1 is SGHTS and CDR2 YDEGEE. CDR3 length: 15 residues. Trimming shortened V by 3 bases and J by 2 bases, and 15 bases separated the two germline ends. The CDR3: CASSSGPRVAYEQYF. As DNA, the CDR3 is TGTGCCAGCAGCTCGGGACCGAGGGTGGCCTACGAGCAGTACTTC.

The table lists this clonotype with many counts. The CDR3 reads CASSVDPGQETQYF. The CDR3 nucleotides read TGTGCCAGCAGCGTAGATCCAGGGCAAGAGACCCAGTACTTC. This chain uses TRBV9 with TRBJ2-5, with a weak D call TRBD1 (5 bases). Germline V gives CDR1 SGDLS, CDR2 YYNGEE. V was trimmed by 0 bases and J by 2 bases, leaving 8 bases between them. This CDR3 is 14 amino acids long.

In its sample, this clonotype was seen many times. The chain couples TRBV7-2 to TRBJ2-7, with 8 bases matching TRBD1. The ends lost 5 bases at V and 4 bases at J; junction bases unmatched: 7. Germline V gene data show CDR1 as SGHTA and CDR2 as FQGNSA. The CDR3 contains 14 residues. The CDR3 region is CASSPGTGLYEQYF. CDR3 coding DNA: TGTGCCAGCAGCCCAGGGACAGGTCTTTACGAGCAGTACTTC.

The table lists this clonotype with many counts. The chain has TRBV24-1 and TRBJ2-5; the D is unclear. Germline CDR1 is KGHDR and CDR2 is SFDVKD. Trimming shortened V by 2 bases and J by 5 bases, and 11 bases separated the two germline ends. There are 14 residues in the CDR3. CDR3 loop: CATSDSKRQETQYF. CDR3 nucleotide sequence: TGTGCCACCAGTGATTCAAAACGGCAGGAGACCCAGTACTTC.

The CDR3 is CASSPRAIRQGYYGYTF. The CDR3 nucleotides read TGTGCCAGCAGTCCCCGGGCGATTCGACAGGGATACTATGGCTACACCTTC. This chain joins TRBV27 and TRBJ1-2; TRBD1 matches at 7 bases. The germline CDR1 and CDR2 sequences are MNHEY and SMNVEV (reference sequence). V lost 5 bases and J lost 3; bases outside the gene matches: 15. There are 17 residues in the CDR3.

This clonotype has at least ten counts. This chain's CDR3 is CASSLAQGSSPLHF. CDR3 in DNA: TGCGCCAGCAGCTTGGCTCAGGGGTCCTCACCCCTCCACTTT. The chain employs TRBV5-1 and TRBJ1-6; D might be TRBD1 (6 bases). V dropped 0 bases and J dropped 10 bases, with 11 bases sitting between them. CDR3 length equals 14 residues. Germline V CDR1 and CDR2: SGHRS, YFSETQ.

Many counts were recorded for this clonotype. V usage is TRBV27 and J usage is TRBJ1-2; D unresolved. The germline V gene encodes CDR1 MNHEY and CDR2 SMNVEV (reference sequence). The CDR3 runs to 12 residues. V lost 2 bases and J 8 bases, leaving 9 bases between the germline ends. CDR3 sequence: CASSLQRTGYTF. The DNA of the CDR3 is TGTGCCAGCAGTTTACAGCGGACGGGCTACACCTTC.

This chain links TRBV5-1 with TRBJ2-1; 9 nucleotides line up with TRBD1. Germline V gives CDR1 SGHRS, CDR2 YFSETQ. Unmatched junction bases numbered 9, after V lost 1 base and J lost 10 bases. The length of the CDR3 is 15 residues. The CDR3 loop is CASSLLGQGSYEQFF. CDR3 DNA sequence: TGCGCCAGCAGCTTGTTGGGACAGGGCTCCTACGAGCAGTTCTTC.

This clonotype showed up many times. This chain uses TRBV10-3 with TRBJ2-5; 9 bases agree with TRBD1. This CDR3 contains 14 residues. The junction had 9 bases not matched to a gene; V was cut back by 8 bases and J by 5 bases. The V gene's germline CDR1 is ENHRY and CDR2 SYGVKD. Here the CDR3 DNA reads TGTGCCATCTTCTCGGGACAGGGAAGGGAGACCCAGTACTTC. Translated, it gives CAIFSGQGRETQYF.